This TCR beta chain was recovered during a study of T cell responses to AZD1222 COVID-19 vaccine. Study conclusions and caveats: Distributed over spike, vaccine-associated CD4 TCRs predominated at 160-218 and 743-854.

Germline CDR1 is SGHRS and CDR2 is YFSETQ. V was clipped by 4 bases and J by 5 bases, with 13 bases between them. The CDR3 is 14 residues long. As regards this clone: Its antigen is undetermined.

Clones were sequenced by immunoSEQ multiplex PCR, and TCRdb holds only the in-frame ones, with some missing. Of tens of thousands of clones in the sample, 81% were seen once. Pooling covered second doses at about 4 or about 12 weeks. Here the sequenced sample was peripheral blood, taken 28 days after the second AZD1222 dose. The sequence derives from an adult who received the AZD1222 COVID-19 vaccine. The rearrangement links TRBV5-1 to TRBJ2-4; TRBD1 is a possible D gene (5 bases). The CDR3 DNA reads TGCGCCAGCAGCCCTCAGGGATTCCAAAACATTCAGTACTTC. Translating gives CASSPQGFQNIQYF. Full variable domain (remainder filled in from reference TRBV5-1 and TRBJ2-4): KAGVTQTPRYLIKTRGQQVTLSCSPISGHRSVSWYQQTPGQGLQFLFEYFSETQRNKGNFPGRFSGRQFSNSRSEMNVSTLELGDSALYLCASSPQGFQNIQYFGAGTRLSVL.